This T cell receptor beta chain was identified during a study of blood T cells in healthy people across ages. The authors ran a second PCR of 7 to 11 cycles using a sample-barcoded 5' primer and a J-beta primer mix. TCRdb processed the 5' RACE reads anew with MiXCR; each CDR3 protein has one entry. The table records 1.2 million to 1.5 million distinct CDR3 sequences, 45% to 70% of them present only once. The germline V gene encodes CDR1 SGHRS and CDR2 YFSETQ. This CDR3 contains 14 residues. Trimming removed 6 bases at V and 0 bases at J, with 10 bases between. The gene calls are TRBV5-1 and TRBJ2-1; TRBD2 is a possible D gene (5 bases). This clonotype was obtained from a man aged 18-30 years in good health. Sequences were obtained from blood. The CDR3 nucleotides read TGCGCCAGCACGACGAGCGGCTCCTACAATGAGCAGTTCTTC. Its protein product is CASTTSGSYNEQFF.